This passage covers 8 T cell receptor beta chains from one sample sequenced in a study of OX40 agonist ivuxolimab in advanced cancers. The data were produced by immunoSEQ multiplex PCR, yet TCRdb's version contains in-frame clones alone and is incomplete. The sample holds approximately 30,000 clones, about 90% seen once. The sequences come from CD4+ or CD8+ T cells sorted from blood, collected in a trial of the OX40 agonist ivuxolimab. The receptors here all came from an adult with an advanced solid tumor such as melanoma, head and neck, liver or kidney cancer.

The gene calls are TRBV9 and TRBJ2-7; D remains ambiguous. The CDR3 totals 14 residues. Per the germline V gene, CDR1 is SGDLS and CDR2 is YYNGEE. Trimming removed 0 bases at V and 4 bases at J, with 11 bases between. The CDR3 region has the DNA TGTGCCAGCAGCGTAGCAAGTCACCCTTACGAGCAGTACTTC. This codes for CASSVASHPYEQYF.

The chain has TRBV28 and TRBJ2-2, with 12 bases fitting TRBD2. This CDR3 has 19 residues. V dropped 6 bases and J dropped 5; count of bases not matched to a gene: 16. Per germline, CDR1 MDHEN and CDR2 SYDVKM. Here the CDR3 DNA reads TGTGCCAGCAGCTCGAGGCGCCTAGCGGGAGGGCCGAGAACCGGGGAGCTGTTTTTT. Its protein product is CASSSRRLAGGPRTGELFF.

The rearrangement uses TRBV12-5 and TRBJ2-2, with 7 bases aligning to TRBD2. CDR3 length equals 17 residues. V was pared by 2 bases and J by 0 bases, with 6 bases of the junction left unmatched. Per germline, CDR1 LGHNT and CDR2 FRNRAP. In DNA, the CDR3 is TGTGCTAGTGGTTTGCTAAGGGACTATCCGAACACCGGGGAGCTGTTTTTT. It codes for CASGLLRDYPNTGELFF.

The chain uses TRBV11-2 and TRBJ2-5, with TRBD2 matching 8 bases. Germline V lookup: CDR1 SGHAT, CDR2 FQNNGV. This CDR3 has 15 residues. V was clipped by 1 base and J by 5 bases; unmatched bases: 6. The CDR3 bases are TGTGCCAGCAGCTTAGTGGCGGGAGGCGGGGAGACCCAGTACTTC. This translates into CASSLVAGGGETQYF.

The CDR3 region has the DNA TGTGCCAGCATGGGCTCCTACAATGAGCAGTTCTTC. Translating it yields CASMGSYNEQFF. The gene calls are TRBV27 and TRBJ2-1; no firm D call. With 7 bases removed from V and 0 bases from J, the gap between germline ends came to 4 bases. The germline V gene has CDR1 MNHEY and CDR2 SMNVEV (reference sequence). The CDR3 loop spans 12 amino acids.

V gene TRBV7-9 combines with J gene TRBJ2-3, with a tentative D call TRBD2 (6 bases). The CDR3 runs 14 residues. CDR1 is SEHNR and CDR2 is FQNEAQ in the germline V gene (reference sequence). V was clipped by 4 bases and J by 0 bases, with 8 bases between them. CDR3 in amino acids: CASSSGTSTDTQYF. As DNA, the CDR3 is TGTGCCAGCAGCTCCGGGACTAGCACAGATACGCAGTATTTT.

This clone is a singleton in its sample. The chain recombines TRBV7-6 with TRBJ2-2, with 12 bases that match TRBD2. V lost 5 bases to trimming and J lost 6 bases; unmatched junction nucleotides: 7. This CDR3 spans 16 amino acids. CDR1 and CDR2 from the germline V gene are SGHVS and FNYEAQ. The CDR3 DNA reads as TGTGCCAGCAGCCAGGGGGCTAGCGGGAGGGCCGGGGAGCTGTTTTTT. It is translated as CASSQGASGRAGELFF.

This chain links TRBV29-1 with TRBJ1-1; the match to TRBD1 covers 8 bases. The trim removed 6 bases at V and 7 bases at J, leaving 7 bases unmatched. Germline values: CDR1 SQVTM, CDR2 ANQGSEA. The CDR3 consists of 12 residues. In DNA, the CDR3 is TGCAGCGTGGCTGGACAGGGCTATGAAGCTTTCTTT. It is translated as CSVAGQGYEAFF.